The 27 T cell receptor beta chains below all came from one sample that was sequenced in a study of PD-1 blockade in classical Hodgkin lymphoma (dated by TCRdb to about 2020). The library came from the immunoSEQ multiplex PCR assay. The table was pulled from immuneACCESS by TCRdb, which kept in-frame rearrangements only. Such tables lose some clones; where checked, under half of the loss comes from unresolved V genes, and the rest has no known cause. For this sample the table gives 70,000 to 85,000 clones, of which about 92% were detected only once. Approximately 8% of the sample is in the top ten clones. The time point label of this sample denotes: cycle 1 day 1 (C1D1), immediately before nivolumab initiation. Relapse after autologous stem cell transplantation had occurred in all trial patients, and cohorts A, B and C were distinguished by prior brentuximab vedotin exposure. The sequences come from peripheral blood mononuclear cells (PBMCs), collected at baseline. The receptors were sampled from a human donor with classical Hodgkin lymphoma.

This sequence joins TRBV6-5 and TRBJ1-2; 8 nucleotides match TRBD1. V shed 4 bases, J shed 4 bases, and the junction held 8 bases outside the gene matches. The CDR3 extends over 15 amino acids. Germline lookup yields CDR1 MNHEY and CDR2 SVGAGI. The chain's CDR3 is CASSSLGQAGYGYTF. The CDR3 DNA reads TGTGCCAGCAGTTCTCTGGGACAGGCAGGCTATGGCTACACCTTC.

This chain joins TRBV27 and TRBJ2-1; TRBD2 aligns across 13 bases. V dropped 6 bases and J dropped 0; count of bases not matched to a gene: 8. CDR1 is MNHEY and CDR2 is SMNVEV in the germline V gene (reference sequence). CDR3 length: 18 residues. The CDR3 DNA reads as TGTGCCAGCAGGGGAGGACTAGCGGGAGTCCTCTCCTACAATGAGCAGTTCTTC. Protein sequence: CASRGGLAGVLSYNEQFF.

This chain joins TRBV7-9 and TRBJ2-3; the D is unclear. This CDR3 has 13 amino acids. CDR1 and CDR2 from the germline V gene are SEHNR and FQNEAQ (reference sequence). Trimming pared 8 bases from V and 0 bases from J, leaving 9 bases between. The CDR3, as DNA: TGTGCCAGCGCCGGACGGAGCACAGATACGCAGTATTTT. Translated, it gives CASAGRSTDTQYF.

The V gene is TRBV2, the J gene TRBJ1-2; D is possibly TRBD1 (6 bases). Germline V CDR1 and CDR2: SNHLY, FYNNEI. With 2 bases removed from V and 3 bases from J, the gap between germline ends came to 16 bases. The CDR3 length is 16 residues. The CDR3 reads CASSELGGAKDYGYTF. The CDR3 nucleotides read TGTGCCAGCAGTGAATTGGGGGGGGCGAAGGACTATGGCTACACCTTC.

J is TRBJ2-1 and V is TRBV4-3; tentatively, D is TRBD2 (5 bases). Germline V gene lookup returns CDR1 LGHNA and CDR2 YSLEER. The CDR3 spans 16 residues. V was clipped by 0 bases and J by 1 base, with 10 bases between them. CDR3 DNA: TGCGCCAGCAGCCAAGACGAGGGAGCTTCCTACAATGAGCAGTTCTTC. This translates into CASSQDEGASYNEQFF.

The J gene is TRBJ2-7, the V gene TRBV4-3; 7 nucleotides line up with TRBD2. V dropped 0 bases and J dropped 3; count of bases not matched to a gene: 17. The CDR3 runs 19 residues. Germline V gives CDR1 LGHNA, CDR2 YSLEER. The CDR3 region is CASSQDRPFKWGGDYEQYF. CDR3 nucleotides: TGCGCCAGCAGCCAAGATCGGCCCTTTAAGTGGGGGGGTGACTACGAGCAGTACTTC.

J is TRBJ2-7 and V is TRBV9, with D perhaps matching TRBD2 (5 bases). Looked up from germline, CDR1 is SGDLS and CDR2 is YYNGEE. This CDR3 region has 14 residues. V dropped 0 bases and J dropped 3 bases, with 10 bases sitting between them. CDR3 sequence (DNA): TGTGCCAGCAGCGTAGGGGGAGTTGGCTACGAGCAGTACTTC. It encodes CASSVGGVGYEQYF.

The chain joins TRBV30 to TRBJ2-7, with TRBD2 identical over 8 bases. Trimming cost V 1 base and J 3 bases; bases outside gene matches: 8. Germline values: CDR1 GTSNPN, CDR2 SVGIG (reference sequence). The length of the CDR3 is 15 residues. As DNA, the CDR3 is TGTGCCTGGAGTGCCTACGGGGGGGCGGGCTACGAGCAGTACTTC. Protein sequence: CAWSAYGGAGYEQYF.

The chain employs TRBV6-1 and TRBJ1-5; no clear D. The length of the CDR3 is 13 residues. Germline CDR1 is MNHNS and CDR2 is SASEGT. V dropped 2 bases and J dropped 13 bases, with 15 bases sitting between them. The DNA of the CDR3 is TGTGCCAGCAGTGAAAGCGCCTCCCGGGATCAGCATTTT. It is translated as CASSESASRDQHF.

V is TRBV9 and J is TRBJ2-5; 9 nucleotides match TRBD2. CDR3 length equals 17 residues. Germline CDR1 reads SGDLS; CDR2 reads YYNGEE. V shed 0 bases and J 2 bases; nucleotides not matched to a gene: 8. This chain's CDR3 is CASSVGVAGDLQETQYF. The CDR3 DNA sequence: TGTGCCAGCAGCGTAGGGGTAGCGGGGGACCTACAAGAGACCCAGTACTTC.

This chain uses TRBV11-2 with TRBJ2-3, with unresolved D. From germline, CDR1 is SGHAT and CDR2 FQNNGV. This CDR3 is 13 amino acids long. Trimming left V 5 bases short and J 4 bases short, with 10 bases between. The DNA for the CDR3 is TGTGCCAGCAGCCCTACCCCCGCAGATACGCAGTATTTT. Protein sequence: CASSPTPADTQYF.

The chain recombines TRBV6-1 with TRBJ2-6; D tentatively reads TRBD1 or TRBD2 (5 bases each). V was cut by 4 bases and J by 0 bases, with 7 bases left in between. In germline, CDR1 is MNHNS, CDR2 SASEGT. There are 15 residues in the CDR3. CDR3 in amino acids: CASSVGGSGANVLTF. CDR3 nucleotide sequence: TGTGCCAGCAGTGTTGGGGGCTCTGGGGCCAACGTCCTGACTTTC.

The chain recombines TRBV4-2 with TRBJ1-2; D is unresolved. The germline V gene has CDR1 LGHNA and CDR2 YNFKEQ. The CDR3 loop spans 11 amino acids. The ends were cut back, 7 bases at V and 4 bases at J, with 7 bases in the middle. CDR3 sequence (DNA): TGTGCCAGCACCAACCTCTATGGCTACACCTTC. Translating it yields CASTNLYGYTF.

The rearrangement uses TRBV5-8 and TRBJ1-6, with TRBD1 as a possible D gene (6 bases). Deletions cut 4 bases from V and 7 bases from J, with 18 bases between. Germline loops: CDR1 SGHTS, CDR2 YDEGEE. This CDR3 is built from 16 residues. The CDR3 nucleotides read TGTGCCAGCAGCGGCAACGGAGACCAGGGGAATTCACCCCTCCACTTT. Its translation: CASSGNGDQGNSPLHF.

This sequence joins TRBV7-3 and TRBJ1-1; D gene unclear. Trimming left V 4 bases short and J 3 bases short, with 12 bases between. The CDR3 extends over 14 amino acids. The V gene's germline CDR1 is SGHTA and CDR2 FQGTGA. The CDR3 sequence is CASSSFGPDTEAFF. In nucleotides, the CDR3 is TGTGCCAGCAGCTCTTTCGGGCCCGACACTGAAGCTTTCTTT. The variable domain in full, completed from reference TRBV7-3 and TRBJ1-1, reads GAGVSQTPSNKVTEKGKYVELRCDPISGHTALYWYRQSLGQGPEFLIYFQGTGAADDSGLPNDRFFAVRPEGSVSTLKIQRTERGDSAVYLCASSSFGPDTEAFFGQGTRLTVV.

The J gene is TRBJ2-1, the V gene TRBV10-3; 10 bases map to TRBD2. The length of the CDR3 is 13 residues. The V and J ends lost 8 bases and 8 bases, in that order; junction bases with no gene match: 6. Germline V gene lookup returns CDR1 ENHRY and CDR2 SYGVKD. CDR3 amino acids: CAIRLAGLDEQFF. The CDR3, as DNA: TGTGCCATCCGACTAGCGGGCTTGGATGAGCAGTTCTTC.

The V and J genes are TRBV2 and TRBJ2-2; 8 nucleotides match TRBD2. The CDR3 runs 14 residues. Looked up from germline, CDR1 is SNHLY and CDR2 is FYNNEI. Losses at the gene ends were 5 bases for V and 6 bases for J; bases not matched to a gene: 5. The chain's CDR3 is CASSSGLAPGELFF. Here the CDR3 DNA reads TGTGCCAGCAGTTCCGGACTAGCCCCCGGGGAGCTGTTTTTT.

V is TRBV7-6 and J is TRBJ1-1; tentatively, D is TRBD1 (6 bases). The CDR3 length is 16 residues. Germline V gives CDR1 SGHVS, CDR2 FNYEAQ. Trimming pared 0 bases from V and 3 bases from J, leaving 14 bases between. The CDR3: CASSLAGVRGDTEAFF. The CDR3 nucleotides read TGTGCCAGCAGCTTAGCGGGGGTCAGGGGAGACACTGAAGCTTTCTTT.

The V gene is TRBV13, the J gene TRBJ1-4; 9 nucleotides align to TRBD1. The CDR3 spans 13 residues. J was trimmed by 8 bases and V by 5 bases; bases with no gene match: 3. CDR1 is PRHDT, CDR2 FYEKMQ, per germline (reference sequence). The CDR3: CASSLGQGEKLFF. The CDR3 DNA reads TGTGCCAGCAGCCTCGGACAGGGGGAAAAACTGTTTTTT.

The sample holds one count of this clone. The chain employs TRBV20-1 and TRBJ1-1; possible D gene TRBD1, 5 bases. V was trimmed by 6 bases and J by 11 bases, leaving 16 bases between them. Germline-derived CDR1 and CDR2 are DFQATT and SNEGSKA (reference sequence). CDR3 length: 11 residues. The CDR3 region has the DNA TGCAGTGCGAACAGTCTCGCAGGGGCTTTCTTT. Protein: CSANSLAGAFF.

CDR3 sequence reads: CASSTQRGSTDTQYF. The CDR3 DNA sequence: TGTGCCAGCAGCACCCAGCGGGGCAGCACAGATACGCAGTATTTT. The rearrangement uses TRBV9 and TRBJ2-3; 7 bases fit TRBD2. V was clipped by 4 bases and J by 0 bases; unmatched bases: 5. Germline V gives CDR1 SGDLS, CDR2 YYNGEE. CDR3 length: 15 residues.

CDR3 DNA sequence: TGCGCCAGCAGCTCGGATGGACATCTGAACACTGAAGCTTTCTTT. Translated: CASSSDGHLNTEAFF. The chain couples TRBV5-1 to TRBJ1-1, with a possible D match to TRBD1 (5 bases). Germline V lookup: CDR1 SGHRS, CDR2 YFSETQ. This CDR3 has 15 amino acids. V was clipped by 3 bases and J by 0 bases, with 12 bases between them. The full variable domain, completed using reference TRBV5-1 and TRBJ1-1, is KAGVTQTPRYLIKTRGQQVTLSCSPISGHRSVSWYQQTPGQGLQFLFEYFSETQRNKGNFPGRFSGRQFSNSRSEMNVSTLELGDSALYLCASSSDGHLNTEAFFGQGTRLTVV.

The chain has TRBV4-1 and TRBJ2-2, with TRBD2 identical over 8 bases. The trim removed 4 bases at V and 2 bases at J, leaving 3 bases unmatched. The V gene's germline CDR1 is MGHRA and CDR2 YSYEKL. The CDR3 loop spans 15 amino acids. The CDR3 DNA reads TGCGCCAGCAGCCGGGGGACTAGTAACACCGGGGAGCTGTTTTTT. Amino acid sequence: CASSRGTSNTGELFF.

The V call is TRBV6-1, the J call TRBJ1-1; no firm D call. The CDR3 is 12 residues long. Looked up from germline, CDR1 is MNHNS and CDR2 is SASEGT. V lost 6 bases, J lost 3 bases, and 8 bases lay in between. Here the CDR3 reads CASSPVYTEAFF. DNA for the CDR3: TGTGCCAGCAGCCCCGTCTACACTGAAGCTTTCTTT.

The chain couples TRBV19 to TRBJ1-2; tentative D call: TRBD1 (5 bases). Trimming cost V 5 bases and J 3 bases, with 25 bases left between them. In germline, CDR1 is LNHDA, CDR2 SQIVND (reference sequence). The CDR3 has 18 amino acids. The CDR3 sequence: CASSGERRPARGDYGYTF. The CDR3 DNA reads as TGTGCCAGTAGTGGCGAAAGGAGGCCAGCGAGAGGGGACTATGGCTACACCTTC. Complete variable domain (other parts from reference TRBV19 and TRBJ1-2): DGGITQSPKYLFRKEGQNVTLSCEQNLNHDAMYWYRQDPGQGLRLIYYSQIVNDFQKGDIAEGYSVSREKKESFPLTVTSAQKNPTAFYLCASSGERRPARGDYGYTFGSGTRLTVV.

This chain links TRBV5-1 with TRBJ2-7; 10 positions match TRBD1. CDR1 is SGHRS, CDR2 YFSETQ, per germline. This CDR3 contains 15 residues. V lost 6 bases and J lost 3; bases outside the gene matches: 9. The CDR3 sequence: CASTPSGQGHYEQYF. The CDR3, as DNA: TGCGCCAGCACCCCGTCGGGACAGGGGCACTACGAGCAGTACTTC. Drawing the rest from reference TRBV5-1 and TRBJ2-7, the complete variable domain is KAGVTQTPRYLIKTRGQQVTLSCSPISGHRSVSWYQQTPGQGLQFLFEYFSETQRNKGNFPGRFSGRQFSNSRSEMNVSTLELGDSALYLCASTPSGQGHYEQYFGPGTRLTVT.

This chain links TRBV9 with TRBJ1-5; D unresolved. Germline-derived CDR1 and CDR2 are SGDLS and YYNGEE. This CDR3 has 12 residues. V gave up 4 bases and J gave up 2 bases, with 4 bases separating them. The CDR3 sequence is CASSSGNQPQHF. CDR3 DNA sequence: TGTGCCAGCAGCTCGGGCAATCAGCCCCAGCATTTT.